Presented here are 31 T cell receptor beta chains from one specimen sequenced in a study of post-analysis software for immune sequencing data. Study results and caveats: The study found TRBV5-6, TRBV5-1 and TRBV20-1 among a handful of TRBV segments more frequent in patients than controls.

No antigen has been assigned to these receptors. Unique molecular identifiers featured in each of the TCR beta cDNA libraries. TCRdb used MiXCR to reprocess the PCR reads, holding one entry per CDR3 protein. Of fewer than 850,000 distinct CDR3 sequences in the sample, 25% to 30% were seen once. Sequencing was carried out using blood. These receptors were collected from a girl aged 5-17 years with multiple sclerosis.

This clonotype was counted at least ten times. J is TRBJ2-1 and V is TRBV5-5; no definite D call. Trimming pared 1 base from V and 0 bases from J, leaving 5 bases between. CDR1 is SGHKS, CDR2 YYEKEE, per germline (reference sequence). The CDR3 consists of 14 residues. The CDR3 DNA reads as TGTGCCAGCAGCTTGACAAGCTCCTACAATGAGCAGTTCTTC. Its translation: CASSLTSSYNEQFF.

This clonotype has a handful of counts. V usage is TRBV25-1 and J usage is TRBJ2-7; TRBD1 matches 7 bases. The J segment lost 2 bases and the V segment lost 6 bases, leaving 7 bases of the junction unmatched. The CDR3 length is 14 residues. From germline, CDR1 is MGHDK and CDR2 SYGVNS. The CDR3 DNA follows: TGTGCCAGCAGCACGACAGGGAACCCCTACGAGCAGTACTTC. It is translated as CASSTTGNPYEQYF.

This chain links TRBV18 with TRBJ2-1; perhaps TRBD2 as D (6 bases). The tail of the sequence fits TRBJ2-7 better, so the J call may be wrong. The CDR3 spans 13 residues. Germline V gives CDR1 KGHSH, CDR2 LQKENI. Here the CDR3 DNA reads TGTGCCAGCTCGGGCGGGATTTACAATGAGCAGTACTTC. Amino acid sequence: CASSGGIYNEQYF.

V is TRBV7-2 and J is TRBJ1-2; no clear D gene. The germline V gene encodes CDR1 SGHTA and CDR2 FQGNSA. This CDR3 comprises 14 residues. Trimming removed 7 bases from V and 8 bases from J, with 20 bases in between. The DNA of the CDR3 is TGTGCCAGCATCCCGCGGGGTGCATCGTTCGGCTACACCTTC. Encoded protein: CASIPRGASFGYTF. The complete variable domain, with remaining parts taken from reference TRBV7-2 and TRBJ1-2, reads GAGVSQSPSNKVTEKGKDVELRCDPISGHTALYWYRQSLGQGLEFLIYFQGNSAPDKSGLPSDRFSAERTGGSVSTLTIQRTQQEDSAVYLCASIPRGASFGYTFGSGTRLTVV.

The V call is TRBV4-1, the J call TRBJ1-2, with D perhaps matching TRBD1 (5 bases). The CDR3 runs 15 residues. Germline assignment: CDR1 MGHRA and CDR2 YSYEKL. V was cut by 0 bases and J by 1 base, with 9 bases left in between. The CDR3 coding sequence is TGCGCCAGCAGCCAAGAGGGGCGGGTTAACTATGGCTACACCTTC. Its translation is CASSQEGRVNYGYTF.

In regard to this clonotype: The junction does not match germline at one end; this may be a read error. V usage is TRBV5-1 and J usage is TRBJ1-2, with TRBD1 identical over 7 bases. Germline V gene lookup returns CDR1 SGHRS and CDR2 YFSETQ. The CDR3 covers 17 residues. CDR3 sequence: CASSFQGQASFNYGCTF. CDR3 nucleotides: TGCGCCAGCAGCTTTCAAGGACAGGCTTCGTTTAACTATGGCTGCACCTTC.

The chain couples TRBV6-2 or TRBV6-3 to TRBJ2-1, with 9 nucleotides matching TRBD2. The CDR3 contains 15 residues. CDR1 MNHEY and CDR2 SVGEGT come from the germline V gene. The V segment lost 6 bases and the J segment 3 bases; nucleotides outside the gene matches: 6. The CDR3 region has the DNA TGTGCCAGCAGCGATAGCGGGAGCCGCTACAATGAGCAGTTCTTC. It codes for CASSDSGSRYNEQFF.

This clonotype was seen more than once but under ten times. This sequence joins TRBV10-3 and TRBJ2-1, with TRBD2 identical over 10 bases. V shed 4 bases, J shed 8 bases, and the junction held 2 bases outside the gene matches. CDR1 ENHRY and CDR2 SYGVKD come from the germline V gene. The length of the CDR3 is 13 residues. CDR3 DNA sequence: TGTGCCATCAGTGCCCTAGCGGGGGATGAGCAGTTCTTC. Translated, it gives CAISALAGDEQFF.

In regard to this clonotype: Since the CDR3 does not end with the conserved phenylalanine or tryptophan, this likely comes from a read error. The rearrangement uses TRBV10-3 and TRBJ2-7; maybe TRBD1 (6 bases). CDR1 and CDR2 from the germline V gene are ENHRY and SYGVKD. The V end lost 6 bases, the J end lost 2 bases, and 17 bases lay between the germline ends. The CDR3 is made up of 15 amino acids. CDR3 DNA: TGTGCCATCAGAACCACCGGGGACACCCCCTACGAGCAGTACTTA. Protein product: CAIRTTGDTPYEQYL.

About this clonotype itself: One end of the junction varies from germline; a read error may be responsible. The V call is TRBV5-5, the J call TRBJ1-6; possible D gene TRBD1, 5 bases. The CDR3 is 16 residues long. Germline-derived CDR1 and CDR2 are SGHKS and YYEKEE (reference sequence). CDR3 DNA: TGTGCCAGCAGCTTGCTTCGGGGGACGGACTATTCACCCCCCCACTTT. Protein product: CASSLLRGTDYSPPHF.

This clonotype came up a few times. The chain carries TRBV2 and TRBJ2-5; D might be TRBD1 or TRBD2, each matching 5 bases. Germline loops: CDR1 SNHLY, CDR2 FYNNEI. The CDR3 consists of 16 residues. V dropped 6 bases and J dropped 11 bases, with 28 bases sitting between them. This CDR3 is CASSRDLGHTIREQYF. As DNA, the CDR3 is TGTGCCAGCAGCCGGGACCTCGGCCATACTATAAGGGAGCAGTACTTC.

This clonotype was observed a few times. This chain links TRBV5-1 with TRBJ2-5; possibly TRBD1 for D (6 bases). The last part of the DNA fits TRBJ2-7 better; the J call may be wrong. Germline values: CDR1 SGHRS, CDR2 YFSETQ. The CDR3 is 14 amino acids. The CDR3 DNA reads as TGCGCCAGCAGACCCGACCCTACAGGGCGCGAGCAGTACTTC. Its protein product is CASRPDPTGREQYF.

This chain's CDR3 is CSVESPGLGNEKLFF. The CDR3 coding sequence is TGCAGCGTTGAATCACCGGGACTCGGGAATGAAAAACTGTTTTTT. The gene calls are TRBV29-1 and TRBJ1-4, with D possibly being TRBD1 (5 bases). Germline lookup yields CDR1 SQVTM and CDR2 ANQGSEA. V lost 2 bases and J 5 bases, leaving 15 bases between the germline ends. The CDR3 consists of 15 residues.

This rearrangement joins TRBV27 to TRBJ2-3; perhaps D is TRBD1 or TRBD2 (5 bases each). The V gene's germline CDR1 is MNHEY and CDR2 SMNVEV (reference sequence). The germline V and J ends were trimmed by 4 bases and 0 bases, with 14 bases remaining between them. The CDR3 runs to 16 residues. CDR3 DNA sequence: TGTGCCAGCAGTTCACACCTCCGGGACAGCACAGATACGCAGTATTTT. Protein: CASSSHLRDSTDTQYF.

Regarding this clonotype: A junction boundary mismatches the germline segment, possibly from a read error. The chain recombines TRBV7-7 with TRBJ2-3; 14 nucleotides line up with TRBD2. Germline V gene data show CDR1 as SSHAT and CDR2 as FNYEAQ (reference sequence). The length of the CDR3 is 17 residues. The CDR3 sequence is CASSLGLAGGQGDTQYF. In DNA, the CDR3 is TGTGCTAGCAGCCTCGGACTAGCGGGGGGCCAGGGAGATACGCAGTATTTT.

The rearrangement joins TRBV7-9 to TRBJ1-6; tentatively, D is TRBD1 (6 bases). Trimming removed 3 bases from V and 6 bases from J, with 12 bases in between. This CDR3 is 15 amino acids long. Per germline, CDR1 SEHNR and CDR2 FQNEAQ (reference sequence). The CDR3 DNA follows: TGTGCCAGCAGCTTCCTCGGACAGAGTAATTCACCCCTCCACTTT. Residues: CASSFLGQSNSPLHF.

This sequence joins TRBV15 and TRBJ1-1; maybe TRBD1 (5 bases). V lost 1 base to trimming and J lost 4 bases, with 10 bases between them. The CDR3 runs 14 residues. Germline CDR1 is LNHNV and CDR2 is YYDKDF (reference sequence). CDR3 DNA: TGTGCCACCAGCAGAGGGGGGATTGGCACTGAAGCTTTCTTT. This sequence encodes CATSRGGIGTEAFF.

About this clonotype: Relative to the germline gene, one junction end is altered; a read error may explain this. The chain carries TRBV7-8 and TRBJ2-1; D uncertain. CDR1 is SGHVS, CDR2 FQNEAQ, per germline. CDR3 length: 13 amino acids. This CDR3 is CASSLALGNGQFF. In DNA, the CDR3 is TGTGCCAGCAGCTTAGCACTCGGAAATGGGCAGTTCTTC.

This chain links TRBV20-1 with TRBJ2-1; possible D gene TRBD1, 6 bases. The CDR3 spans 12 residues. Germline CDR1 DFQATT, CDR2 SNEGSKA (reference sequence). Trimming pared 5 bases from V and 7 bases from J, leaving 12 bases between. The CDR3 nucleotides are TGCAGTGCTCCTCGTCAGGGGAATGAGCAGTTCTTC. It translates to CSAPRQGNEQFF.

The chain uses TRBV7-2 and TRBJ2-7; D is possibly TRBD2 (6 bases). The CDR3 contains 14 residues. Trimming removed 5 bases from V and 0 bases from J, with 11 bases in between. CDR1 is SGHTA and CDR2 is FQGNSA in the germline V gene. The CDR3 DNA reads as TGTGCCAGCAGCCCTTCTAGCGTCTCCTACGAGCAGTACTTC. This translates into CASSPSSVSYEQYF.

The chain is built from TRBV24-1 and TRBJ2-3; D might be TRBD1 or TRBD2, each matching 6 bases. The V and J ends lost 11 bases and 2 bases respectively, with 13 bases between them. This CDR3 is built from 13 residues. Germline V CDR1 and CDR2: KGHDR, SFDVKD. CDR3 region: CAIRRGNTDTQYF. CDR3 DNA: TGTGCCATCAGGAGGGGGAACACAGATACGCAGTATTTT.

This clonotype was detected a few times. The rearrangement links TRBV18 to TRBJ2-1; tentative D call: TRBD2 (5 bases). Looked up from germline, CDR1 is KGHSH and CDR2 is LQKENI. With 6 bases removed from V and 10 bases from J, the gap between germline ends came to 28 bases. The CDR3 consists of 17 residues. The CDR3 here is CASSPGGAVGYNEEQFF. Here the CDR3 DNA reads TGTGCCAGCTCTCCCGGAGGTGCGGTCGGGTACAATGAGGAGCAGTTCTTC.

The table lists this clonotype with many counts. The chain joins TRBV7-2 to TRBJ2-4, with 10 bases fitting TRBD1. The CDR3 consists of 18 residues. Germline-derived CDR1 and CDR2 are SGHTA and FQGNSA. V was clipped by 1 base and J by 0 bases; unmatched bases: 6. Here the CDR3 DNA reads TGTGCCAGCAGCTTAGTCGGGACAGGGGCGATAGCCAAAAACATTCAGTACTTC. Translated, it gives CASSLVGTGAIAKNIQYF.

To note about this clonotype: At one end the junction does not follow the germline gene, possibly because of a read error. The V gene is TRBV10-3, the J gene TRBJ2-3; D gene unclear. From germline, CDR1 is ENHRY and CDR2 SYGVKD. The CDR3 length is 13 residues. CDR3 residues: CATSERGTDTQYF. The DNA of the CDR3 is TGTGCCACCAGTGAAAGGGGCACAGATACGCAGTATTTT.

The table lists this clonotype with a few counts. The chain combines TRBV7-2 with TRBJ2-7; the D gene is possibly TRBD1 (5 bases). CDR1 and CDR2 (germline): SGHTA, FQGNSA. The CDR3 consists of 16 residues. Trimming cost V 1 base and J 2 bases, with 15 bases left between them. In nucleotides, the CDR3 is TGTGCCAGCAGCTTAGGGCCCTGGGTGGGGCCCTACGAGCAGTACTTC. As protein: CASSLGPWVGPYEQYF.

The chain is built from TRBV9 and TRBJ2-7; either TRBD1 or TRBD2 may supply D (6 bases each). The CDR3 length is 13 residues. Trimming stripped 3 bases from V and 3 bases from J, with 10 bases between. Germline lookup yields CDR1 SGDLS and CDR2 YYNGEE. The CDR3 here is CASSEEGGYEQYF. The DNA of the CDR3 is TGTGCCAGCAGCGAGGAGGGGGGCTACGAGCAGTACTTC.

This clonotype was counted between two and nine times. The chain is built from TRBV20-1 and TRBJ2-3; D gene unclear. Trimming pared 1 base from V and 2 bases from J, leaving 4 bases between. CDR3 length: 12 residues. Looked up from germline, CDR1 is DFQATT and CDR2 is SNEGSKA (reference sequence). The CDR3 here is CSARVNTDTQYF. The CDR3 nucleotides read TGCAGTGCTAGAGTTAACACAGATACGCAGTATTTT.

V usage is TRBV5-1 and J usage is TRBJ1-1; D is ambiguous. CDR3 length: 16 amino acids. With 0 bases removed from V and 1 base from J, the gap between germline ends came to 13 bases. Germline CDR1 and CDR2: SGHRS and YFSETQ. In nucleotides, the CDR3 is TGCGCCAGCAGCTTGGGTACGGGCGTCGCGAACACTGAAGCTTTCTTT. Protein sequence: CASSLGTGVANTEAFF.

This chain's CDR3 is CASSSYTLQETQYF. In DNA, the CDR3 is TGTGCCAGCAGCTCGTACACCCTGCAAGAGACCCAGTACTTC. The rearrangement uses TRBV7-2 and TRBJ2-5, with unresolved D. The V end was cut by 4 bases, the J end by 2 bases, with 11 bases between. CDR3 length equals 14 residues. The germline V gene has CDR1 SGHTA and CDR2 FQGNSA.

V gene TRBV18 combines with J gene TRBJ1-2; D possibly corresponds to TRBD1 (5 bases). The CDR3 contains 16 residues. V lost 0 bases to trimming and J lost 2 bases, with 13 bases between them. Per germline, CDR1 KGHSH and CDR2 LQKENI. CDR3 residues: CASSPPLGGRNYGYTF. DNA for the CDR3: TGTGCCAGCTCACCACCGCTGGGGGGAAGGAACTATGGCTACACCTTC.

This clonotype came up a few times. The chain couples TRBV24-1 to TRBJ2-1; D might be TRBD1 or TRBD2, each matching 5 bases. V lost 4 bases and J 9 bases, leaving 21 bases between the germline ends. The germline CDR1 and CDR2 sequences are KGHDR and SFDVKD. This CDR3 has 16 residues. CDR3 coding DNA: TGTGCCACCAGTGACCCCGGGACCAACACCCACCGTGAGCAGTTCTTC. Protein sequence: CATSDPGTNTHREQFF.